This T cell receptor beta chain was captured by sequencing in a study of control samples from healthy donors and cancer patients (dated by TCRdb to 2018 to 2021). V has 3 bases trimmed and J has 8 bases trimmed; junction bases matching no gene number 6. The CDR3 runs 13 residues from the cysteine to the phenylalanine. Here the CDR3 DNA is all that survives: 39 bases in frame from base 1. In the germline V gene, CDR1 corresponds to MDHEN and CDR2 to SYDVKM. With respect to this clone: Its antigen is unknown. No clone much larger than this one lies a single base away; base qualities are absent.

The library was obtained by the immunoSEQ multiplex PCR assay. The table comes from immuneACCESS by way of TCRdb, which keeps in-frame sequences with V and J called. Part of the clones is missing from these tables; in studies checked, under half for an unresolved V gene and the rest for unknown reasons. This sample is represented by over 100,000 clones; 75% to 95% of them were singletons. Jointly, the top ten make up about 2.5% of the sample. This receptor was taken from a man between 35 and 55 years old in good health. Sequenced input: blood. This chain joins TRBV28 to TRBJ1-2, and 7 junctional nucleotides match TRBD1. The DNA sequence is as follows: TGTGCCAGCAGTTTCCAGACAGGGCCCGGCTACACCTTC. It specifies CASSFQTGPGYTF.